The 7 T cell receptor beta chains presented below share a single source sample, sequenced in a study of T-cell memory formation after mild COVID-19. TCRdb re-called the 5' RACE reads with MiXCR, one entry per CDR3 protein. In the table there are 110,000 or so distinct CDR3 sequences, approximately 22% of which are singletons. The sample consisted of PBMCs or a T cell subset sorted from them (not recorded which). The source is a man aged 18 to 29 who had mild COVID-19 (a few samples of this study predate the infection). Cell type and time point are not known.

The chain is built from TRBV4-3 and TRBJ2-7; D gene uncertain. V was cut by 3 bases and J by 3 bases, with 9 bases left in between. CDR1 and CDR2 from the germline V gene are LGHNA and YSLEER. The CDR3 sequence is 13 residues long. The CDR3 region is CASSHSTDYEQYF. In DNA, the CDR3 is TGCGCCAGCAGCCACTCCACGGACTACGAGCAGTACTTC.

This clonotype has more than one count but fewer than ten. V gene TRBV7-9 combines with J gene TRBJ1-2; D call uncertain. Germline V lookup: CDR1 SEHNR, CDR2 FQNEAQ (reference sequence). The V end was cut by 3 bases, the J end by 9 bases, with 8 bases between. This CDR3 contains 11 residues. CDR3 nucleotide sequence: TGTGCCAGCAGCTTGGTCGGGAGCTACACCTTC. Its protein is CASSLVGSYTF.

This clonotype was observed a handful of times. V is TRBV27 and J is TRBJ2-1, with D perhaps TRBD1 (5 bases). Germline V gene sequence: CDR1 MNHEY, CDR2 SMNVEV (reference sequence). The CDR3 is made up of 14 amino acids. V was shortened by 7 bases and J by 4 bases, with 14 bases between the two germline ends. The CDR3 loop reads CASMVGSGYNEQFF. The CDR3 nucleotides are TGTGCCAGCATGGTTGGCTCAGGGTACAATGAGCAGTTCTTC.

The table lists this clonotype with a few counts. The V call is TRBV6-6, the J call TRBJ2-7, with 10 bases lining up with TRBD1. The V gene end was trimmed by 4 bases and the J gene end by 0 bases; junction bases not matched to a gene: 9. The germline gives CDR1 MNHNY, CDR2 SVGAGI (reference sequence). The CDR3 consists of 17 residues. Here the CDR3 DNA reads TGTGCCAGCAGTTGGACCACGGGACAGGGGCCCTCCTACGAGCAGTACTTC. Amino acids: CASSWTTGQGPSYEQYF.

V is TRBV7-2 and J is TRBJ1-1; D possibly corresponds to TRBD1 (5 bases). Trimming stripped 2 bases from V and 5 bases from J, with 15 bases between. The CDR3 loop spans 15 amino acids. Germline values: CDR1 SGHTA, CDR2 FQGNSA. CDR3 residues: CASSLPQTAGTEAFF. The CDR3 coding sequence is TGTGCCAGCAGCTTACCCCAGACAGCGGGGACTGAAGCTTTCTTT.

The chain combines TRBV7-2 with TRBJ2-5, with D tentatively TRBD1 or TRBD2 (5 bases each). V lost 8 bases and J lost 7, with 11 bases in between. The CDR3 contains 11 residues. Germline-derived CDR1 and CDR2 are SGHTA and FQGNSA. As DNA, the CDR3 is TGTGCCAGCTTTCAGAGGGGGACCCAGTACTTC. It is translated as CASFQRGTQYF. The full variable domain, in which reference TRBV7-2 and TRBJ2-5 provide the parts outside the CDR3, is GAGVSQSPSNKVTEKGKDVELRCDPISGHTALYWYRQSLGQGLEFLIYFQGNSAPDKSGLPSDRFSAERTGGSVSTLTIQRTQQEDSAVYLCASFQRGTQYFGPGTRLLVL.

Only a few counts were recorded for this clonotype. The rearrangement uses TRBV9 and TRBJ1-2; a weak D match, TRBD1 (5 bases). The CDR3 runs 13 residues. Germline V lookup: CDR1 SGDLS, CDR2 YYNGEE. V shed 4 bases and J shed 4 bases, with 11 bases lying between them. The CDR3 loop reads CASSTQGSYGYTF. CDR3 sequence (DNA): TGTGCCAGCAGCACCCAGGGTAGCTATGGCTACACCTTC.